The sequence of this TCR beta chain was determined in a study of control samples from healthy donors and cancer patients. There are a few counts of this clone. Measured with immunoSEQ multiplex PCR; TCRdb has only the in-frame clones, and not every one. This sample carries 98,000 or so clones, 82% of them seen once, and the ten largest clones take 2% to 2.5%. Germline CDR1 reads MGHRA; CDR2 reads YSYEKL. J gave up 2 bases and V 4 bases, and 7 bases lay outside the gene matches. The CDR3 spans 17 residues. This chain joins TRBV4-1 and TRBJ2-2; 10 positions match TRBD1. Specimen: blood. The sequence derives from a man aged 60 to 75 in good health. This CDR3 reads CASSRSGTGANTGELFF. The CDR3 DNA follows: TGCGCCAGCAGCCGGAGCGGGACAGGGGCCAACACCGGGGAGCTGTTTTTT.